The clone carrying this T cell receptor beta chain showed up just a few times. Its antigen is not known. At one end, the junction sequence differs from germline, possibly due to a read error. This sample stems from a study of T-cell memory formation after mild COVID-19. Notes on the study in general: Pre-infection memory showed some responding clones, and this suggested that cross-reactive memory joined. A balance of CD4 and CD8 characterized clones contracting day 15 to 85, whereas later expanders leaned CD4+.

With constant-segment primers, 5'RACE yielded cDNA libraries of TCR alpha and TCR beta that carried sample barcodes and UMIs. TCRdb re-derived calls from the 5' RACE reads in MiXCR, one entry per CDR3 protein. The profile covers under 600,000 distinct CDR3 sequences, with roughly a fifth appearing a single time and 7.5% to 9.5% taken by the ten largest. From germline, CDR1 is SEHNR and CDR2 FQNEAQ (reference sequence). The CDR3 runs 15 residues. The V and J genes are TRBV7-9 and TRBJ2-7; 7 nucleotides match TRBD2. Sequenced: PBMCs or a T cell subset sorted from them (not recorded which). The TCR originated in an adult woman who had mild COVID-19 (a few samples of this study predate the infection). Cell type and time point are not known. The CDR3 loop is CASRLAAGRSYEQYF. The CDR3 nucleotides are TGTGCCAGCCGCTTAGCAGCGGGGCGATCCTACGAGCAGTACTTC.